This T cell receptor (beta chain) was retrieved from a study of metastatic and nonmetastatic thyroid tumors. Study at large: Where malignant and benign thyroid patients were concerned, repertoires were compared across blood and tumor or nodule tissue. Broader study findings: Reports indicated that malignant thyroid tumors showed significantly higher TCR beta diversity than benign nodules did, in blood and tumor.

All patients were untreated before thyroid surgery. The ends were cut back, 1 base at V and 5 bases at J, with 20 bases in the middle. CDR1 is SQVTM, CDR2 ANQGSEA, per germline. The CDR3 has 16 residues. MiXCR was used by TCRdb to re-call the PCR reads. This repertoire shows approximately 28,000 clones, roughly 23% found once; its top ten account for about 14%. This clone showed up just a few times. No antigen is known for it. The source material was blood. The rearrangement links TRBV29-1 to TRBJ2-5, with D perhaps matching TRBD2 (5 bases). The origin of this receptor is a female donor with papillary thyroid cancer or a benign thyroid nodule (not recorded which). Some clones in this sample may be carry-over from other donors' samples. The CDR3 protein is CSVEGPVHGRSETQYF. DNA for the CDR3: TGCAGCGTTGAAGGGCCGGTACATGGGAGAAGTGAGACCCAGTACTTC.